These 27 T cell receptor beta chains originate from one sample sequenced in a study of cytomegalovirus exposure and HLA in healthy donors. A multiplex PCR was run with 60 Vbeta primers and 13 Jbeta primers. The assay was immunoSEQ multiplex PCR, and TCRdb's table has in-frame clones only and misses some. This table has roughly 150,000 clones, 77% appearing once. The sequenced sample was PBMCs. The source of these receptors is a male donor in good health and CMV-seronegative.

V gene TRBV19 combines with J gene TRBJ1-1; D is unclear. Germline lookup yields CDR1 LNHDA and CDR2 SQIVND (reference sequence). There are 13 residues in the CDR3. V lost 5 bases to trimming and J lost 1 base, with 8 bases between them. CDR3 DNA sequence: TGTGCCAGTAGTCCAACAGAGAACACTGAAGCTTTCTTT. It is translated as CASSPTENTEAFF. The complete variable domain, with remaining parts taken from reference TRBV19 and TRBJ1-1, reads DGGITQSPKYLFRKEGQNVTLSCEQNLNHDAMYWYRQDPGQGLRLIYYSQIVNDFQKGDIAEGYSVSREKKESFPLTVTSAQKNPTAFYLCASSPTENTEAFFGQGTRLTVV.

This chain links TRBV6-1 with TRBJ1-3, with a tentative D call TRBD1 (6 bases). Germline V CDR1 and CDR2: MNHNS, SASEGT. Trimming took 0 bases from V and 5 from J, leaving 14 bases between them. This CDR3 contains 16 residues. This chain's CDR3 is CASSEAFQGIRNTIYF. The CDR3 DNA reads TGTGCCAGCAGTGAAGCGTTCCAGGGGATAAGAAACACCATATATTTT.

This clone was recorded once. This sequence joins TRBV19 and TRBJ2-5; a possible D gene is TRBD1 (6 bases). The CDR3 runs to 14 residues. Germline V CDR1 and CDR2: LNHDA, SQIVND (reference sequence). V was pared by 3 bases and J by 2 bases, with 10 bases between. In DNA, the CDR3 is TGTGCCAGTAGTATCCAGGGGAGTCAAGAGACCCAGTACTTC. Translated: CASSIQGSQETQYF.

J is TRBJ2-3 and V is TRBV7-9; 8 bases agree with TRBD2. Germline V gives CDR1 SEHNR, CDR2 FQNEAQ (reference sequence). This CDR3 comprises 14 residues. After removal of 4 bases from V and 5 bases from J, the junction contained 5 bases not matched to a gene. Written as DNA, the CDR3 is TGTGCCAGCAGCTCGCGGGGGGCCGGAGATACGCAGTATTTT. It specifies CASSSRGAGDTQYF.

CDR3 DNA: TGCGCCAGCAGCCTGGGACAGGCAAATGAAAAACTGTTTTTT. It specifies CASSLGQANEKLFF. The chain combines TRBV4-1 with TRBJ1-4; 8 bases fit TRBD1. This CDR3 spans 14 amino acids. CDR1 and CDR2 (germline): MGHRA, YSYEKL. Trimming cost V 4 bases and J 5 bases; bases outside gene matches: 3.

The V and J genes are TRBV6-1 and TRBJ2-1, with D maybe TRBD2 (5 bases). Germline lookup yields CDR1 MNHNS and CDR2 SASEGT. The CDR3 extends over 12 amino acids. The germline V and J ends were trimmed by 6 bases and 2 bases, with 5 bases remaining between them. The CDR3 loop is CASRRAYNEQFF. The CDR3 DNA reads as TGTGCCAGCAGGAGGGCCTACAATGAGCAGTTCTTC.

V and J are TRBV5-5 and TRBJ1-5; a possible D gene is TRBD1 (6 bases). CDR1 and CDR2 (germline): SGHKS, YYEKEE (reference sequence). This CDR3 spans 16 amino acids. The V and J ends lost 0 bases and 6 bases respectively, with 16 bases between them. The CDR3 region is CASSLGWAGAGQPQHF. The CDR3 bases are TGTGCCAGCAGCTTGGGGTGGGCAGGGGCAGGTCAGCCCCAGCATTTT.

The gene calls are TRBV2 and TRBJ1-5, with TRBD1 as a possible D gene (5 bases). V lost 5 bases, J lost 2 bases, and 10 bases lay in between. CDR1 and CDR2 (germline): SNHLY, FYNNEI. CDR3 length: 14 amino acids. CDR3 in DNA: TGTGCCAGCAGTTATGGGGGGGGCAATCAGCCCCAGCATTTT. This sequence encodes CASSYGGGNQPQHF.

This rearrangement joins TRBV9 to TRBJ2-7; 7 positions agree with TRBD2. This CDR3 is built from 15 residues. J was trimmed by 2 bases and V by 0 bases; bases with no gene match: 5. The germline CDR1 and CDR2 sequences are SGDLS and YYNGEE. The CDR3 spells CASSVGSSGPYEQYF. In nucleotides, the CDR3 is TGTGCCAGCAGCGTAGGTTCTAGCGGACCCTACGAGCAGTACTTC.

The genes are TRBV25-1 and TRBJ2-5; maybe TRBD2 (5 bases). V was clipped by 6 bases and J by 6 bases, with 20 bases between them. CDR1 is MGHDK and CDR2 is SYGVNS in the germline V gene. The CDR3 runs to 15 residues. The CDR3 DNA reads TGTGCCAGCAGCCCAGGTGAGGGAACTCGAAAGACCCAGTACTTC. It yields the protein CASSPGEGTRKTQYF.

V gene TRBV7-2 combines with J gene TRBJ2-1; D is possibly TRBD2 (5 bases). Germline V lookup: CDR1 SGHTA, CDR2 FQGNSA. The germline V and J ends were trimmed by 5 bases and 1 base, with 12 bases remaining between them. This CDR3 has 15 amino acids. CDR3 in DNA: TGTGCCAGCAGCCGTTCTAGCTTGTCCTACAATGAGCAGTTCTTC. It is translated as CASSRSSLSYNEQFF.

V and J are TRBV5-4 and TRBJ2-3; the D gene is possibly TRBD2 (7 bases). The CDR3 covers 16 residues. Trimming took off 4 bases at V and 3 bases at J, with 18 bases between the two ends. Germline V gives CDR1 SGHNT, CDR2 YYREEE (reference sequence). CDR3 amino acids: CASSPPLGGGTDTQYF. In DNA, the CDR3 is TGTGCCAGCAGCCCCCCTTTAGGGGGGGGAACAGATACGCAGTATTTT.

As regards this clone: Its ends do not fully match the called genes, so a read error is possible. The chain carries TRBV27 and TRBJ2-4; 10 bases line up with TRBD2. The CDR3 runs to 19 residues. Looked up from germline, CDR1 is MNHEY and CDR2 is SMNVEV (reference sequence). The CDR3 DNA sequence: TGTGCCAGCAGTACCCGGACTAGCGGTCTTTTTCTAGCCAAAAACAGTCAGTACTTC. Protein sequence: CASSTRTSGLFLAKNSQYF.

CDR3 DNA: TGTGCCTGGAGTCCCGAGTCGAGCAATCAGCCCCAGCATTTT. Translation: CAWSPESSNQPQHF. This rearrangement joins TRBV30 to TRBJ1-5; D is uncertain. V was cut by 2 bases and J by 1 base, with 9 bases left in between. CDR1 and CDR2 (germline): GTSNPN, SVGIG (reference sequence). The CDR3 spans 14 residues.

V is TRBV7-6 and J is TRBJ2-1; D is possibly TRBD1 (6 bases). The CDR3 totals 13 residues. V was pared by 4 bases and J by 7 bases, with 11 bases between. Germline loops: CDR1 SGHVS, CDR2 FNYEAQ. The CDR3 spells CASSSTGRNEQFF. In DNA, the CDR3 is TGTGCCAGCAGCTCGACAGGTCGTAATGAGCAGTTCTTC.

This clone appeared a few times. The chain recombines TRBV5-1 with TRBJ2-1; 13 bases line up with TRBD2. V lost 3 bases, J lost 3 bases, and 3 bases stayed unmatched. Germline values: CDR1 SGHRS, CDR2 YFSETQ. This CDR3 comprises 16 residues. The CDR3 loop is CASSSGLAGNYNEQFF. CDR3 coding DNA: TGCGCCAGCAGCTCGGGACTAGCGGGGAACTACAATGAGCAGTTCTTC. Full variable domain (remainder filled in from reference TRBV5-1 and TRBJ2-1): KAGVTQTPRYLIKTRGQQVTLSCSPISGHRSVSWYQQTPGQGLQFLFEYFSETQRNKGNFPGRFSGRQFSNSRSEMNVSTLELGDSALYLCASSSGLAGNYNEQFFGPGTRLTVL.

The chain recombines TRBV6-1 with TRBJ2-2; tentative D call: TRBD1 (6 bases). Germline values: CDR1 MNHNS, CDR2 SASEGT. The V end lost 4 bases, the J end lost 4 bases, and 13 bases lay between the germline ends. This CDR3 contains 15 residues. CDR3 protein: CASSATDSATGELFF. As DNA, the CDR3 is TGTGCCAGCAGTGCCACGGACAGCGCCACCGGGGAGCTGTTTTTT.

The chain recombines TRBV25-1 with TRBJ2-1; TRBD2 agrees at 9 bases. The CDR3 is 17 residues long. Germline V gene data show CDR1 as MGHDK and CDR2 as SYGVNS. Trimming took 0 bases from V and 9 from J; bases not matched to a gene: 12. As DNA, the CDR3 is TGTGCCAGCAGTGAATATCGTCTGACTAGCGGATGGACTGAGCAGTTCTTC. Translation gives CASSEYRLTSGWTEQFF.

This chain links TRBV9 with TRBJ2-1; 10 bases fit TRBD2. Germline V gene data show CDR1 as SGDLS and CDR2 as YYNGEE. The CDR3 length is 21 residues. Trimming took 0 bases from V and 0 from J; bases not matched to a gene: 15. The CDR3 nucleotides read TGTGCCAGCAGCGTAGCCCCCGGGACTAGCGCGAAAGTTCACTCCTACAATGAGCAGTTCTTC. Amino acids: CASSVAPGTSAKVHSYNEQFF.

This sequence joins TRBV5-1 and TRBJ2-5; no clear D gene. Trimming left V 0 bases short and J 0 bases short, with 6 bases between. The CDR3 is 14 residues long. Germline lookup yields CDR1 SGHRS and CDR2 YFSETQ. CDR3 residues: CASSLVSDQETQYF. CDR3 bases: TGCGCCAGCAGCTTGGTGTCAGACCAAGAGACCCAGTACTTC.

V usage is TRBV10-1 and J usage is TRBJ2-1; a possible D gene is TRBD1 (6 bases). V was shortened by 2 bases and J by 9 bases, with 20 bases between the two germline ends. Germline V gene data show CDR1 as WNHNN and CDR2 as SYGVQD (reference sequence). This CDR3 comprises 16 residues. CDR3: CASSESLGASVIEQFF. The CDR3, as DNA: TGCGCCAGCAGTGAGAGTCTGGGGGCGTCGGTAATTGAGCAGTTCTTC.

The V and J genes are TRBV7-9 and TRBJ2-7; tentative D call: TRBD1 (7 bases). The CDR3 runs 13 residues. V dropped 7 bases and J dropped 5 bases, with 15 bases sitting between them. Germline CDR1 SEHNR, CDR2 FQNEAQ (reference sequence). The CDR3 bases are TGTGCCAGCATCGAACAGGGGAGGAACGAGCAGTACTTC. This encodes CASIEQGRNEQYF. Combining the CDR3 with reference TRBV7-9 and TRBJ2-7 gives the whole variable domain DTGVSQNPRHKITKRGQNVTFRCDPISEHNRLYWYRQTLGQGPEFLTYFQNEAQLEKSRLLSDRFSAERPKGSFSTLEIQRTEQGDSAMYLCASIEQGRNEQYFGPGTRLTVT.

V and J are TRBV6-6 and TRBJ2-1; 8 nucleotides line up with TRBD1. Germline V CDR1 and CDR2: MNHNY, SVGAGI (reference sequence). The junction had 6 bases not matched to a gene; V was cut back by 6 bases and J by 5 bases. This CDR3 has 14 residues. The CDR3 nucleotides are TGTGCCAGCAGGAAAGGACAGGGAAACAATGAGCAGTTCTTC. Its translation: CASRKGQGNNEQFF.

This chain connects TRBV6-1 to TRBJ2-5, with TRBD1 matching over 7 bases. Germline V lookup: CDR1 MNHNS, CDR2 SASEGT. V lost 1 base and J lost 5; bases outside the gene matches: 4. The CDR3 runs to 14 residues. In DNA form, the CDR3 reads TGTGCCAGCAGTGAAGAGGACAGGCCGGAGACCCAGTACTTC. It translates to CASSEEDRPETQYF.

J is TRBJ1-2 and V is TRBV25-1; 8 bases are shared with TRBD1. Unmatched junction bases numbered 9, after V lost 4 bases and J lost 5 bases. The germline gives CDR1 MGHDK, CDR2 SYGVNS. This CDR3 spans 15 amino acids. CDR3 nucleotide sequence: TGTGCCAGCAGTGCCGAGGACAGGGCCCAGTATGGCTACACCTTC. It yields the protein CASSAEDRAQYGYTF.

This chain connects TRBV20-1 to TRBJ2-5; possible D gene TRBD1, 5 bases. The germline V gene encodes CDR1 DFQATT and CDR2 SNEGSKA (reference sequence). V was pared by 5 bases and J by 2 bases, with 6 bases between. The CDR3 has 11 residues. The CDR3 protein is CSAWTQETQYF. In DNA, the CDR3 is TGCAGTGCTTGGACACAAGAGACCCAGTACTTC.

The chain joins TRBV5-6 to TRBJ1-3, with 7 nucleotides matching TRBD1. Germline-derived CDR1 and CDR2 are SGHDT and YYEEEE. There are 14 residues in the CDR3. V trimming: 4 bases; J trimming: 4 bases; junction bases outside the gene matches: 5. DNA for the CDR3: TGTGCCAGCAGCGACAGGGTGGGAGGAAACACCATATATTTT. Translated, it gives CASSDRVGGNTIYF.